Following are 4 T cell receptor beta chains from one sample sequenced in a study of T cell changes during pregnancy in multiple sclerosis. Sequencing was performed with immunoSEQ multiplex PCR; in TCRdb, only in-frame clones are kept and a portion is missing. The sample lists about 23,000 clones; over 75% were seen once. Sequenced material: CD8+ T cells from peripheral blood mononuclear cells, taken before pregnancy. Receptor source: a female donor with multiple sclerosis, enrolled in a pregnancy study.

The chain uses TRBV4-1 and TRBJ2-7, with a tentative D call TRBD2 (6 bases). Germline V gene sequence: CDR1 MGHRA, CDR2 YSYEKL. The CDR3 consists of 17 residues. V was clipped by 3 bases and J by 5 bases, with 23 bases between them. In DNA form, the CDR3 reads TGCGCCAGCAGCCACCCACGCAGGGACTGGATTTTGGACGAGCAGTACTTC. It is translated as CASSHPRRDWILDEQYF.

This chain links TRBV5-6 with TRBJ1-1; D is perhaps TRBD1 (5 bases). Trimming took 4 bases from V and 11 from J, leaving 21 bases between them. The CDR3 length is 14 residues. Germline V gives CDR1 SGHDT, CDR2 YYEEEE. The chain's CDR3 is CASSLEMGLSMAFF. CDR3 nucleotide sequence: TGTGCCAGCAGCCTGGAGATGGGGCTCAGTATGGCTTTCTTT.

This clone is labeled medium-sized. The rearrangement joins TRBV4-1 to TRBJ2-3; maybe TRBD2 (6 bases). V lost 7 bases to trimming and J lost 0 bases, with 17 bases between them. This CDR3 has 16 amino acids. CDR1 is MGHRA, CDR2 YSYEKL, per germline. In DNA form, the CDR3 reads TGCGCCAGCAACCCGACCGGGACTCTAAGCACAGATACGCAGTATTTT. It specifies CASNPTGTLSTDTQYF.

The chain is built from TRBV2 and TRBJ2-6; 9 nucleotides align to TRBD1. Germline CDR1 and CDR2: SNHLY and FYNNEI. The CDR3 contains 16 residues. V was clipped by 1 base and J by 4 bases; unmatched bases: 2. The CDR3 region is CASSEGTGAGANVLTF. The CDR3 nucleotides are TGTGCCAGCAGTGAAGGGACAGGGGCCGGGGCCAACGTCCTGACTTTC. Using reference TRBV2 and TRBJ2-6 for the parts outside the CDR3, the full variable domain is EPEVTQTPSHQVTQMGQEVILRCVPISNHLYFYWYRQILGQKVEFLVSFYNNEISEKSEIFDDQFSVERPDGSNFTLKIRSTKLEDSAMYFCASSEGTGAGANVLTFGAGSRLTVL.